This T cell receptor beta chain was retrieved from a study of T cells after yellow fever vaccination. Whole-study context: Fractions with few cells were prepared using SMART-Seq v4 Ultra Low Input. Findings and limits, study-wide: In post-booster samples, most primary-vaccination clones reappeared (just under 98% CD4, approximately 91% CD8).

This clonotype was counted between two and nine times. Its antigen is still unknown. Trimming removed 4 bases at V and 2 bases at J, with 11 bases between. CDR3 length equals 14 residues. CDR1 and CDR2 (germline): SGDLS, YYNGEE. For TCR, cDNA came from 5'RACE template switching, which added a universal primer site and UMIs. TCRdb itself ran the 5' RACE reads through MiXCR, one entry per CDR3 protein. Of under 400,000 distinct CDR3 sequences listed, roughly an eighth are singletons. This receptor was obtained from a man younger than 35 who received the YFV17D yellow fever vaccine. The rearrangement uses TRBV9 and TRBJ2-3, with a tentative D call TRBD2 (6 bases). Material: CD4+ T cells sorted from PBMCs, obtained 15 days after the yellow fever booster vaccination. The CDR3 DNA is TGTGCCAGCAGCATGGGGAGGATCACAGATACGCAGTATTTT. Residues: CASSMGRITDTQYF.